These T cell receptor beta chains were read from a single sample in a study of early T cells in non-severe SARS-CoV-2 infection. MiXCR, applied by TCRdb to the 5' RACE reads, yields one record per CDR3 protein. Among fewer than 30,000 distinct CDR3 sequences listed, approximately 4% were seen once. Sequences were obtained from whole blood. The receptors come from an adult who was a healthcare worker with PCR-confirmed SARS-CoV-2 infection or an uninfected control (not recorded which). CDR3s include the opening cysteine and the closing phenylalanine or tryptophan. Each record gives: J gene, D gene, CDR3 length, clone size, V gene, CDR3 protein, CDR3 DNA. A D gene is named only where the DNA matches it firmly. Rows give clone size only sometimes, using once, few, many, or a class for an expanded clone.

J: TRBJ2-5; D: TRBD2; length: 15; size: .; V: TRBV11-3; CDR3: CASSPGGSGRTTQYF; DNA: TGTGCCAGCAGCCCCGGAGGTAGCGGGAGAACGACCCAGTACTTC
J: TRBJ2-7; D: TRBD1; length: 15; size: few; V: TRBV7-2; CDR3: CASSWGDRGLYEQYF; DNA: TGTGCCAGCAGTTGGGGGGACAGGGGTTTGTACGAGCAGTACTTC
J: TRBJ1-2; D: .; length: 14; size: many; V: TRBV27; CDR3: CASSFSKGYYGYTF; DNA: TGTGCCAGCAGTTTTTCCAAGGGGTACTATGGCTACACCTTC
J: TRBJ1-5; D: .; length: 14; size: few; V: TRBV5-5; CDR3: CASSLVQGGQPQHF; DNA: TGTGCCAGCAGCTTGGTACAGGGAGGTCAGCCCCAGCATTTT
J: TRBJ2-7; D: .; length: 13; size: many; V: TRBV9; CDR3: CASSVDRSYEQYF; DNA: TGTGCCAGCAGCGTAGACAGATCCTACGAGCAGTACTTC
J: TRBJ2-2; D: .; length: 17; size: few; V: TRBV4-2; CDR3: CASSQDWMRFNTGELFF; DNA: TGTGCCAGCAGCCAAGATTGGATGCGATTTAACACCGGGGAGCTGTTTTTT
J: TRBJ2-1; D: .; length: 15; size: many; V: TRBV12-3/TRBV12-4; CDR3: CASSFGFRSYNEQFF; DNA: TGTGCCAGCAGTTTTGGGTTTCGCTCCTACAATGAGCAGTTCTTC
J: TRBJ2-3; D: TRBD2; length: 18; size: many; V: TRBV7-8; CDR3: CASSLALAGDLGTDTQYF; DNA: TGTGCCAGCAGCTTAGCGCTAGCGGGGGACCTGGGCACAGATACGCAGTATTTT
J: TRBJ2-5; D: .; length: 14; size: many; V: TRBV5-1; CDR3: CASSFQASDETQYF; DNA: TGCGCCAGCAGCTTCCAGGCTTCGGACGAGACCCAGTACTTC
J: TRBJ1-1; D: .; length: 12; size: many; V: TRBV7-9; CDR3: CASNSGELEAFF; DNA: TGTGCCAGCAACTCCGGGGAGTTAGAAGCTTTCTTT
J: TRBJ2-7; D: .; length: 14; size: many; V: TRBV5-5; CDR3: CASSSLTRPYEQYF; DNA: TGTGCCAGCAGCTCACTGACTCGCCCCTACGAGCAGTACTTC
J: TRBJ1-3; D: .; length: 17; size: .; V: TRBV7-2; CDR3: CASSLMGLPGSGNTIYF; DNA: TGTGCCAGCAGCTTAATGGGGCTCCCAGGGTCGGGAAACACCATATATTTT
J: TRBJ2-7; D: .; length: 13; size: few; V: TRBV18; CDR3: CASSPGGPYEQYF; DNA: TGTGCCAGCTCACCCGGGGGACCCTACGAGCAGTACTTC
J: TRBJ2-7; D: .; length: 11; size: few; V: TRBV7-9; CDR3: CASSPGFEQYF; DNA: TGTGCCAGCAGCCCGGGATTCGAGCAGTACTTC
J: TRBJ2-7; D: .; length: 15; size: many; V: TRBV5-1; CDR3: CASSLGTSPSYEQYF; DNA: TGCGCCAGCAGTCTAGGAACTAGCCCTTCCTACGAGCAGTACTTC
J: TRBJ1-1; D: .; length: 13; size: many; V: TRBV29-1; CDR3: CSVASNRVTEAFF; DNA: TGCAGCGTGGCTTCCAACAGGGTCACTGAAGCTTTCTTT
J: TRBJ2-1; D: .; length: 16; size: many; V: TRBV11-2; CDR3: CASSSPAGWGSNEQFF; DNA: TGTGCCAGCAGCTCCCCGGCAGGGTGGGGTAGCAATGAGCAGTTCTTC
J: TRBJ2-5; D: .; length: 14; size: .; V: TRBV7-3; CDR3: CASSLTRGQETQYF; DNA: TGTGCCAGCAGCTTAACCAGGGGCCAAGAGACCCAGTACTTC
J: TRBJ2-7; D: TRBD2; length: 14; size: many; V: TRBV29-1; CDR3: CSAGGLAGAYEQYF; DNA: TGCAGCGCCGGAGGGCTAGCGGGGGCCTACGAGCAGTACTTC
J: TRBJ2-6; D: .; length: 16; size: many; V: TRBV7-3; CDR3: CASTLTRGTGANVLTF; DNA: TGTGCCAGCACCCTAACCAGGGGAACGGGGGCCAACGTCCTGACTTTC
J: TRBJ2-1; D: .; length: 14; size: many; V: TRBV10-3; CDR3: CAINTGSSYNEQFF; DNA: TGTGCCATCAATACGGGAAGCTCCTACAATGAGCAGTTCTTC
J: TRBJ2-7; D: .; length: 16; size: many; V: TRBV19; CDR3: CASSAMIRTAADEQYF; DNA: TGTGCCAGTAGCGCCATGATTAGGACAGCTGCCGACGAGCAGTACTTC
J: TRBJ1-5; D: .; length: 15; size: many; V: TRBV19; CDR3: CASSIERGSNQPQHF; DNA: TGTGCCAGTAGTATAGAGAGGGGCAGCAATCAGCCCCAGCATTTT
J: TRBJ2-1; D: .; length: 16; size: many; V: TRBV19; CDR3: CASNRGRPPFGREQFF; DNA: TGTGCCAGTAATAGAGGACGGCCTCCCTTCGGACGAGAGCAGTTCTTC
J: TRBJ2-3; D: .; length: 14; size: few; V: TRBV5-1; CDR3: CASSLATRTDTQYF; DNA: TGCGCCAGCAGCTTGGCCACGCGCACAGATACGCAGTATTTT
J: TRBJ1-2; D: TRBD1; length: 15; size: many; V: TRBV6-1; CDR3: CASIGGTGLGYGYTF; DNA: TGTGCCAGCATAGGTGGGACAGGGCTGGGCTATGGCTACACCTTC
J: TRBJ1-6; D: .; length: 19; size: many; V: TRBV30; CDR3: CAWSKSTVLGSSYNSPLHF; DNA: TGTGCCTGGAGTAAATCGACGGTCCTCGGGAGTTCCTATAATTCACCCCTCCACTTT
J: TRBJ2-3; D: TRBD2; length: 18; size: many; V: TRBV10-3; CDR3: CAISEGLAGRTSTDTQYF; DNA: TGTGCCATCAGTGAGGGACTAGCGGGACGTACTAGCACAGATACGCAGTATTTT
J: TRBJ2-2; D: .; length: 12; size: many; V: TRBV11-2; CDR3: CASSLVTGELFF; DNA: TGTGCCAGCAGCTTGGTCACCGGGGAGCTGTTTTTT
J: TRBJ2-7; D: .; length: 14; size: few; V: TRBV6-4; CDR3: CASSPGSQPYEQYF; DNA: TGTGCCAGCAGCCCCGGGTCCCAACCCTACGAGCAGTACTTC
J: TRBJ2-6; D: .; length: 20; size: many; V: TRBV7-2; CDR3: CASSLAPRPGYGSGANVLTF; DNA: TGTGCCAGCAGCTTAGCACCGAGGCCGGGGTATGGGTCTGGGGCCAACGTCCTGACTTTC
J: TRBJ2-7; D: .; length: 13; size: few; V: TRBV19; CDR3: CASSPSGSYEQYF; DNA: TGTGCCAGTAGTCCGTCTGGGAGCTACGAGCAGTACTTC
J: TRBJ1-2; D: TRBD1; length: 14; size: many; V: TRBV12-3/TRBV12-4; CDR3: CASSRMTGGYGYTF; DNA: TGTGCCAGCAGTCGTATGACAGGGGGCTATGGCTACACCTTC
J: TRBJ2-7; D: .; length: 13; size: few; V: TRBV19; CDR3: CASSIEASYEQYF; DNA: TGTGCCAGTAGTATAGAAGCCAGTTACGAGCAGTACTTC
J: TRBJ1-2; D: .; length: 12; size: many; V: TRBV3-1; CDR3: CASSQDLYGYTF; DNA: TGTGCCAGCAGCCAAGATCTGTATGGCTACACCTTC
J: TRBJ2-2; D: TRBD2; length: 14; size: many; V: TRBV30; CDR3: CAFVPGGLGGELFF; DNA: TGTGCGTTCGTCCCGGGAGGGTTAGGCGGGGAGCTGTTTTTT
J: TRBJ1-5; D: .; length: 12; size: many; V: TRBV18; CDR3: CASSPGNQPQHF; DNA: TGTGCCAGCTCACCTGGAAATCAGCCCCAGCATTTT
J: TRBJ2-7; D: TRBD2; length: 15; size: many; V: TRBV27; CDR3: CASSWIAGGFYEQYF; DNA: TGTGCCAGCAGTTGGATAGCGGGAGGATTTTACGAGCAGTACTTC
J: TRBJ2-5; D: .; length: 16; size: .; V: TRBV19; CDR3: CASSKRTGLSQETQYF; DNA: TGTGCCAGTAGTAAGAGGACCGGCCTTTCCCAAGAGACCCAGTACTTC
J: TRBJ2-2; D: TRBD1; length: 14; size: many; V: TRBV20-1; CDR3: CSARDTGGIGELFF; DNA: TGCAGTGCTAGAGATACAGGGGGGATCGGGGAGCTGTTTTTT
J: TRBJ1-1; D: .; length: 12; size: many; V: TRBV14; CDR3: CASSQEERGAFF; DNA: TGTGCCAGCAGCCAGGAAGAAAGGGGAGCTTTCTTT
J: TRBJ1-5; D: TRBD1; length: 16; size: many; V: TRBV12-3/TRBV12-4; CDR3: CASSLWTGYSNQPQHF; DNA: TGTGCCAGCAGTCTGTGGACAGGGTATAGCAATCAGCCCCAGCATTTT
J: TRBJ2-1; D: .; length: 14; size: many; V: TRBV18; CDR3: CASSPPVPYNEQFF; DNA: TGTGCCAGCTCACCACCGGTTCCCTACAATGAGCAGTTCTTC
J: TRBJ2-1; D: TRBD2; length: 16; size: many; V: TRBV14; CDR3: CASSALTSGSLNEQFF; DNA: TGTGCCAGCAGCGCCCTGACTAGCGGGAGTCTGAATGAGCAGTTCTTC
J: TRBJ1-3; D: .; length: 12; size: few; V: TRBV7-9; CDR3: CASSIDRNTIYF; DNA: TGTGCCAGCAGCATAGACAGAAACACCATATATTTT
J: TRBJ2-3; D: TRBD2; length: 15; size: many; V: TRBV19; CDR3: CASSPRGLADDTQYF; DNA: TGTGCCAGTAGTCCGAGGGGACTAGCGGATGATACGCAGTATTTT
J: TRBJ2-4; D: .; length: 14; size: .; V: TRBV2; CDR3: CASRRLDLPNIQYF; DNA: TGTGCCAGCAGACGACTAGATCTCCCAAACATTCAGTACTTC
J: TRBJ2-3; D: TRBD2; length: 16; size: many; V: TRBV4-2; CDR3: CASSQDYAGVSDTQYF; DNA: TGTGCCAGCAGCCAAGATTACGCGGGAGTAAGTGATACGCAGTATTTT